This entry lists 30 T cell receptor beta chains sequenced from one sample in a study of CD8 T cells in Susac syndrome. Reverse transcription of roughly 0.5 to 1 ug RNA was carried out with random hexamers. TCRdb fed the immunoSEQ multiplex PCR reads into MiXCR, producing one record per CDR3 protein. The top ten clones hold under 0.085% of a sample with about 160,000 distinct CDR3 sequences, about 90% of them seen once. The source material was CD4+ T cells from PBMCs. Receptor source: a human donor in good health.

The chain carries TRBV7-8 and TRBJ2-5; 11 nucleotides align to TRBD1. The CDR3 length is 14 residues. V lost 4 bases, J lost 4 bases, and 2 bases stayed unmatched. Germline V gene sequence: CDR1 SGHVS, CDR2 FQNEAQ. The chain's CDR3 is CASSSGTGGETQYF. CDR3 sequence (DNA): TGTGCCAGCAGCTCCGGGACAGGGGGAGAGACCCAGTACTTC.

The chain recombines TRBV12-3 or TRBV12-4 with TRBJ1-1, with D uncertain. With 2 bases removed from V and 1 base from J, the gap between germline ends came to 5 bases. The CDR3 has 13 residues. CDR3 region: CASSLLENTEAFF. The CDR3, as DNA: TGTGCCAGCAGTTTACTCGAGAACACTGAAGCTTTCTTT.

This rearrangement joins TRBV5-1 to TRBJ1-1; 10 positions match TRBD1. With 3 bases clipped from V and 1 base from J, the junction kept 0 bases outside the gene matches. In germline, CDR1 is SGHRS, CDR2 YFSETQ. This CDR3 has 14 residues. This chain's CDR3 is CASSWDRGNTEAFF. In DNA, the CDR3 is TGCGCCAGCAGCTGGGACAGGGGGAACACTGAAGCTTTCTTT. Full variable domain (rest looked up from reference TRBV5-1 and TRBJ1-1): KAGVTQTPRYLIKTRGQQVTLSCSPISGHRSVSWYQQTPGQGLQFLFEYFSETQRNKGNFPGRFSGRQFSNSRSEMNVSTLELGDSALYLCASSWDRGNTEAFFGQGTRLTVV.

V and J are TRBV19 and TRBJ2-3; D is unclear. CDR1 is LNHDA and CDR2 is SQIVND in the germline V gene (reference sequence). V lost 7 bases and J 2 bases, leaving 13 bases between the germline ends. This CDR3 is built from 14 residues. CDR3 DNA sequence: TGTGCCAGTACCCCAGGAAGGGTCACAGATACGCAGTATTTT. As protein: CASTPGRVTDTQYF.

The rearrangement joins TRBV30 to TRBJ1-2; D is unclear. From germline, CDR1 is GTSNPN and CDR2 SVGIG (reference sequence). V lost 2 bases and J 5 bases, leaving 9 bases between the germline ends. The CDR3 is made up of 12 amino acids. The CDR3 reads CAWSNRDYGYTF. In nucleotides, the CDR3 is TGTGCCTGGAGTAATAGGGATTATGGCTACACCTTC.

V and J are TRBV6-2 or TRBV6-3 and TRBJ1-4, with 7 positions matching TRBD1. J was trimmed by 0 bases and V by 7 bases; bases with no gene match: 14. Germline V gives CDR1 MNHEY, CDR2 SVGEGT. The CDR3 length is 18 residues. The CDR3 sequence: CASNDPTGPRSTNEKLFF. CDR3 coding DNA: TGTGCCAGCAACGACCCGACAGGGCCCCGCTCAACTAATGAAAAACTGTTTTTT.

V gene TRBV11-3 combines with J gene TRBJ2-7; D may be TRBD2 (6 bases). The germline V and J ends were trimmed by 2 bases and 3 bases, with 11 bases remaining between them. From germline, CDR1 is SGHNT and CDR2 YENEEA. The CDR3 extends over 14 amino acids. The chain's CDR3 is CASSLSGLSYEQYF. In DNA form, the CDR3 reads TGTGCCAGCAGCTTATCGGGACTGAGCTACGAGCAGTACTTC.

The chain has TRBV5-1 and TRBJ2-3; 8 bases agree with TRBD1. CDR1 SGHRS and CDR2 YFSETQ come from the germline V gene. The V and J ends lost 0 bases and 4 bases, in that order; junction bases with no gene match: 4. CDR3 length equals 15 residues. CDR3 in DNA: TGCGCCAGCAGCTTGGCCATACAGGGGGCAGATACGCAGTATTTT. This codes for CASSLAIQGADTQYF.

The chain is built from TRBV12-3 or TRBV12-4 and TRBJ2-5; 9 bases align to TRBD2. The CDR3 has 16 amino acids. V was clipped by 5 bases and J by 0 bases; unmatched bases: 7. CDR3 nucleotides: TGTGCCAGCAGTCCCGGGGTAGCGGGGGACCAAGAGACCCAGTACTTC. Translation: CASSPGVAGDQETQYF.

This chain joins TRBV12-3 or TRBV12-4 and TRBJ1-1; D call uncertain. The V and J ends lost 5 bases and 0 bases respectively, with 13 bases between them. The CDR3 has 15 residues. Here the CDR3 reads CASSPRGTLNTEAFF. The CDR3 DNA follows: TGTGCCAGCAGTCCACGAGGAACCTTGAACACTGAAGCTTTCTTT.

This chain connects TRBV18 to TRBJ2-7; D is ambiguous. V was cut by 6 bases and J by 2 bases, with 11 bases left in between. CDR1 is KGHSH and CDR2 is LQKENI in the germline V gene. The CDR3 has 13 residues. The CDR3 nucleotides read TGTGCCAGCTCCAAGATTAAAGCCTACGAGCAGTACTTC. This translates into CASSKIKAYEQYF.

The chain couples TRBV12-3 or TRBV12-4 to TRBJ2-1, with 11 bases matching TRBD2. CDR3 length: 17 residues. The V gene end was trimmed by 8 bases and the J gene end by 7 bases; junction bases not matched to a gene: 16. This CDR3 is CASWRGWGTSGTNEQFF. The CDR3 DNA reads TGTGCCAGCTGGAGAGGGTGGGGGACTAGCGGTACGAATGAGCAGTTCTTC.

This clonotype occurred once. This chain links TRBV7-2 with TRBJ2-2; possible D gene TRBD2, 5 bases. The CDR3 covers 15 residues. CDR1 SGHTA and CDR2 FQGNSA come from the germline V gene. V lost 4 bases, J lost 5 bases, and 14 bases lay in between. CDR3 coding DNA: TGTGCCAGCAGCTCACGGAGGTCTGCTACCGGGGAGCTGTTTTTT. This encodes CASSSRRSATGELFF.

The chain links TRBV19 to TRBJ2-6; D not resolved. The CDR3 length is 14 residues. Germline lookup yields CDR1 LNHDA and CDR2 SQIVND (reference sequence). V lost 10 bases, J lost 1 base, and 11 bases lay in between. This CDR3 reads CATETFSGANVLTF. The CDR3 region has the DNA TGTGCCACTGAGACATTTTCTGGGGCCAACGTCCTGACTTTC.

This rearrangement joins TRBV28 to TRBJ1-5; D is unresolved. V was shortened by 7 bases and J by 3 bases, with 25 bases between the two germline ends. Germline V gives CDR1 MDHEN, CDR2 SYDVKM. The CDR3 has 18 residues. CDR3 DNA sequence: TGTGCCAGCAAGAGGATTCCTAACAAAAGCGGTTACAATCAGCCCCAGCATTTT. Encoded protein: CASKRIPNKSGYNQPQHF.

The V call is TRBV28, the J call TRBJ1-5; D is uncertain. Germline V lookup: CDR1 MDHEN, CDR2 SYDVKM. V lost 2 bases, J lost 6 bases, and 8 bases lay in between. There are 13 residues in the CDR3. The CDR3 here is CASSLGYTQPQHF. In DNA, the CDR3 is TGTGCCAGCAGTTTAGGGTACACTCAGCCCCAGCATTTT.

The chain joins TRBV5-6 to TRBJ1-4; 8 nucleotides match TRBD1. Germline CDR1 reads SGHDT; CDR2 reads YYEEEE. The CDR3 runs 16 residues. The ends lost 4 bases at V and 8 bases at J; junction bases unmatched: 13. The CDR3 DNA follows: TGTGCCAGCAGCCCACGGGACAGGAAATTTGACGAAAAACTGTTTTTT. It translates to CASSPRDRKFDEKLFF.

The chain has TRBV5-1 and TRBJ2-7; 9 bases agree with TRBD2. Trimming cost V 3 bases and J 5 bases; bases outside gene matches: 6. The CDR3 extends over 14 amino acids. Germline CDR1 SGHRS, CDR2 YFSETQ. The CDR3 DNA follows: TGCGCCAGCAGCTCCCTACTAGCGGGCGACGAGCAGTACTTC. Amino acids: CASSSLLAGDEQYF.

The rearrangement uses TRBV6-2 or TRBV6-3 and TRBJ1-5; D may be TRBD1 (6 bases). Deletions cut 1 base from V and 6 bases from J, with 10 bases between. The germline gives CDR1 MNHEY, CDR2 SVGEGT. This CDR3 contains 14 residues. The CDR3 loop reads CASSYLGGSQPQHF. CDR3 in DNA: TGTGCCAGCAGTTACTTGGGGGGCAGTCAGCCCCAGCATTTT.

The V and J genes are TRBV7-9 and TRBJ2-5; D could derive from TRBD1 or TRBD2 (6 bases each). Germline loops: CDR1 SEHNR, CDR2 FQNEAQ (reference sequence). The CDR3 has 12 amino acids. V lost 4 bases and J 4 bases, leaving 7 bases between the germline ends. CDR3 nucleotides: TGTGCCAGCAGCTCGGGGGCAGAGACCCAGTACTTC. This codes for CASSSGAETQYF.

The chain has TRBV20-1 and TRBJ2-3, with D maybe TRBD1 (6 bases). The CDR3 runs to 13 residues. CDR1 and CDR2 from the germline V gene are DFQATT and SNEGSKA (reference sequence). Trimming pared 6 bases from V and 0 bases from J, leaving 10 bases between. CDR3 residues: CSAGGASTDTQYF. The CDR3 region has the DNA TGCAGTGCAGGGGGAGCTAGCACAGATACGCAGTATTTT.

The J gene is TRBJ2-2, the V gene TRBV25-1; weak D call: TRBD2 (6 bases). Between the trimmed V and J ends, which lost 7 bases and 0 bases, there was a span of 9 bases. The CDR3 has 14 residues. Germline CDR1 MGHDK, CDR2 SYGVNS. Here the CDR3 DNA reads TGTGCCAGCATGGGGGGATCGAACACCGGGGAGCTGTTTTTT. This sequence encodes CASMGGSNTGELFF.

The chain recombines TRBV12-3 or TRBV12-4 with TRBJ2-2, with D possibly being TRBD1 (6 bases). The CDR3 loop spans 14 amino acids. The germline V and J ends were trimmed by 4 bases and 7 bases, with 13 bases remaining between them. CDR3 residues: CASSSYRVGGELFF. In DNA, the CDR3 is TGTGCCAGCAGTTCCTACAGGGTCGGCGGGGAGCTGTTTTTT.

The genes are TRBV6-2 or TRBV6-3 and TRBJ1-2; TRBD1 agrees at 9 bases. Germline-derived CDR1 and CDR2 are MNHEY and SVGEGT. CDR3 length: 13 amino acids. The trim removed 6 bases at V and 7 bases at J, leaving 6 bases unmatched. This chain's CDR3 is CASSPGQGLGYTF. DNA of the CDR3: TGTGCCAGCAGCCCGGGACAGGGACTTGGCTACACCTTC.

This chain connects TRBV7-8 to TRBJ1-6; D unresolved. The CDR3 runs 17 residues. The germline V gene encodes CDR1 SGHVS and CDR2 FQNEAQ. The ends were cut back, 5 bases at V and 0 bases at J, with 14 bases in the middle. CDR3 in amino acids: CASSPRARSSYNSPLHF. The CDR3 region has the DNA TGTGCCAGCAGCCCGAGGGCGCGGAGCTCCTATAATTCACCCCTCCACTTT.

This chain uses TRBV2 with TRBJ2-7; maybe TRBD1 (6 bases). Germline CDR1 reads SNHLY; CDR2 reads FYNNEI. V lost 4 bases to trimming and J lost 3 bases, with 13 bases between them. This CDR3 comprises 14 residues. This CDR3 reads CASSVGRGRYEQYF. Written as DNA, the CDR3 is TGTGCCAGCAGTGTCGGCAGGGGCCGCTACGAGCAGTACTTC.

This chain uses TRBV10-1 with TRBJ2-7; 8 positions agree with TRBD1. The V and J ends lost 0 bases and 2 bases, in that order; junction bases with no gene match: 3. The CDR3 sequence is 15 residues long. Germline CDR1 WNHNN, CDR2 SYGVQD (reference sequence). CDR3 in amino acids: CASSESGTGTYEQYF. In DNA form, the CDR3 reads TGCGCCAGCAGTGAGTCAGGGACAGGAACCTACGAGCAGTACTTC.

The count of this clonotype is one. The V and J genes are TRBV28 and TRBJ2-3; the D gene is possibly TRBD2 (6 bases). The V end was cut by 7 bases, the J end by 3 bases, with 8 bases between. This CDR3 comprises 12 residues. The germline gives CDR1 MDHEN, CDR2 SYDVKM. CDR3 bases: TGTGCCAGCAAGGAGGGTACAGATACGCAGTATTTT. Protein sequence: CASKEGTDTQYF.

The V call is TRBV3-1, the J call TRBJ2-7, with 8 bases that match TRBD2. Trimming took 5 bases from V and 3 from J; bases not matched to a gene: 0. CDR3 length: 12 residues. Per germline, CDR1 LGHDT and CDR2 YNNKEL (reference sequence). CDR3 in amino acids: CASSTSGYEQYF. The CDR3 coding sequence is TGTGCCAGCAGCACTAGCGGCTACGAGCAGTACTTC.

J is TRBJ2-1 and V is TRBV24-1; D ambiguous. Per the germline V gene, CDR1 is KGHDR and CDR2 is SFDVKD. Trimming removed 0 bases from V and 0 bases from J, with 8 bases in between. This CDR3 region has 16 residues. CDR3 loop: CATSDLSTNSYNEQFF. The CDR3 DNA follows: TGTGCCACCAGTGATTTGTCCACCAACTCCTACAATGAGCAGTTCTTC.